What follows describes a single T cell receptor (beta chain). Its antigen has not been determined. Qualities for individual bases were not recorded, and no much larger clone is one base off. The data were obtained in a study of blood T cell repertoires in COVID-19 (TCRdb year 2020). For the wider study: Collaborator samples came from the United States, Italy and Spain and covered acute and convalescent phases of COVID-19. Sample metadata almost always included a de-identified subject ID, COVID-19 status, age in years and sex. The repertoires were released in a freely available public database meant as a resource for research on the immune response to SARS-CoV-2. Deeply sampled blood TCRbeta repertoires from subjects exposed to, actively infected with, or recovered from COVID-19 were included in the dataset. Samples came from the ongoing ImmuneRACE study (first 160 participants) plus 1,254 subjects from 6 global collaborators. HLA class I and class II types, where available, came from metadata supplied by the sample provider rather than from assay-based typing. The prospective study material was composed of cDNA or gDNA derived from T cells, B-cell-depleted T cells, or PBMCs. The paper as a whole reports these results and caveats: The amount of clinical and demographic metadata varied by source and participant and was provided uncurated.

The collaborating institutions used their own protocols to collect whole blood in K2EDTA tubes. Collaborator samples were shipped for TCRbeta analysis as frozen whole blood, isolated PBMCs, or DNA extracted from either sample type. The immunoSEQ Assay, a bias-controlled multiplex PCR, was used to amplify TCRbeta CDR3 regions from genomic DNA. As for how the authors treated the data: The number of nucleated cells in each sample was estimated from the amplification of reference gene primers within the assay. To quantify the absolute abundance of each unique TCRbeta CDR3 rearrangement, sequence reads were collapsed and filtered. Productive Simpson clonality was computed per sample as the square root of Simpson's diversity index over productive rearrangements. This immuneACCESS table, as held by TCRdb, lists in-frame sequences with V and J called but not all clones. Of the missing ones, under half trace to an unresolved V gene in checked studies; the others have no known cause. From that table come the V and J calls and clone size; the DNA was used to work out D and trimming. The sample table holds 90,000 to 120,000 clones, of which 80% to 90% were seen once. The leading ten clones occupy about 5% of the sample.

Looking up the germline V gene yields CDR1 SGDLS and CDR2 YYNGEE. V and J are truncated by 5 bases and 1 base respectively, leaving an intervening sequence of 13 bases. The CDR3 spans 16 residues, from the cysteine through the phenylalanine. Only the CDR3 DNA is retained, 48 bases long and in frame from the first base. Sequenced: peripheral blood. The chain employs TRBV9 and TRBJ2-6, with the D gene uncertain. The sequence came from a man aged 55 to 70 with acute or convalescent COVID-19. The CDR3 is CASRPEAASGANVLTF. The nucleotide sequence is given as TGTGCCAGCAGACCCGAGGCTGCTTCTGGGGCCAACGTCCTGACTTTC. Supplemented by the reference TRBV9 and TRBJ2-6 proteins around the CDR3, the complete variable domain is DSGVTQTPKHLITATGQRVTLRCSPRSGDLSVYWYQQSLDQGLQFLIQYYNGEERAKGNILERFSAQQFPDLHSELNLSSLELGDSALYFCASRPEAASGANVLTFGAGSRLTVL.